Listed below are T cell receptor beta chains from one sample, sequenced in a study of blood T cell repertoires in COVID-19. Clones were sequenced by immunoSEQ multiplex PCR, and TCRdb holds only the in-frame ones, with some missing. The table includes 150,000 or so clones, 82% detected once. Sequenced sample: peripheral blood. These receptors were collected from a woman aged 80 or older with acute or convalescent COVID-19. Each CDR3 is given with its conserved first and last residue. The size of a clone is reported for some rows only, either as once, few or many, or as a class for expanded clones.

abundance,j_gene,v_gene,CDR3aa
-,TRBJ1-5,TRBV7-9,CASRYGEKGPQHF
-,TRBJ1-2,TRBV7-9,CASSYPGEHYGYTF
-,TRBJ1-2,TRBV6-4,CASSDTQGRRGYTF
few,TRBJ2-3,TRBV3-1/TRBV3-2,CASSLSRVRAGGTYTDTQYF
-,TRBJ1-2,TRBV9,CASSPRGGGGDIYGYTF
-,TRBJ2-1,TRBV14,CASSQDWRLQQFF
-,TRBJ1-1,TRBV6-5,CASSYALTGDAEAFF
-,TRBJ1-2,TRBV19,CASSDLDRNYGYTF
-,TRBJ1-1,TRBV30,CAHRQGKNTEAFF
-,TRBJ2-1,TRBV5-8,CASSHHTNEQFF
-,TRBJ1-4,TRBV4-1,CASSTRERLLFF
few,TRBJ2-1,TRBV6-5,CASSYSGLAKPGEQFF
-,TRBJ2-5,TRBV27,CASSPNRQSQETQYF
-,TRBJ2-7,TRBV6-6,CASRTTGASSYEQYF
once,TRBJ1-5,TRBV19,CASSPGQGSQPQHF
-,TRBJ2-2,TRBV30,CAWSLDTVRRGAGELFF
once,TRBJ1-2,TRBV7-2,CASSSGSNYGYTF
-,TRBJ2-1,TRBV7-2,CASSLLADMYNEQFF
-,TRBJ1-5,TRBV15,CATSRGVNQPQHF
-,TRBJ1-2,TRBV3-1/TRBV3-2,CASSQDTGAFDGYTF
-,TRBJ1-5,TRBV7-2,CASAPAGDQLKPQHF
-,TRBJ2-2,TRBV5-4,CASSSRDRGAGELFF
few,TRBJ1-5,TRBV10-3,CAVGQTNQPQHF
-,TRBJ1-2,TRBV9,CASSPGGSRHGYTF
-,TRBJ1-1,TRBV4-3,CASSQQLATEAFF
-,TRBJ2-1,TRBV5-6,CASSQMSSYNEQFF
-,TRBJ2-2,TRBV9,CASSVDVFHTGELFF
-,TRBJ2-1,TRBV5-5,CASSLGSGDYNEQFF
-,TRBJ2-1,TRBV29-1,CSAGRRGAYNEQFF
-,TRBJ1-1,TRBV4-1,CASRIDWNTEAFF
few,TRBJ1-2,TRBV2,CARDRVYSSDGYTF
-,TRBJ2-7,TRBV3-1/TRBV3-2,CASSQVAGVSYEQYF
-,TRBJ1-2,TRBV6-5,CASSLDRTYGYTF
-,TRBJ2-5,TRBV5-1,CASSLGDSQETQYF
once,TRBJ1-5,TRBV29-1,CSVAQNSNQPQHF
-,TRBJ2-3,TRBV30,CAWSQGPDTQYF
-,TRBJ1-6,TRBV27,CASRTDSSIYNSPLHF
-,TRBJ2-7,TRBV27,CASRDSGTPFDEQYF
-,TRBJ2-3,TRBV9,CASSVQTGGFTDTQYF
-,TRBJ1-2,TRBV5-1,CASSLESVNYGYTF
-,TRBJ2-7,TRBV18,CASSQPGQGDYEQYF
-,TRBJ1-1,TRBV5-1,CASSPSAITGNTEAFF
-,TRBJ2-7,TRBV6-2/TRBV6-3,CASSDTSGGYEQYF
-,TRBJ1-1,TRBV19,CASTGGQGNTEAFF
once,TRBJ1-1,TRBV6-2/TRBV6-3,CASSYWPMNTEAFF
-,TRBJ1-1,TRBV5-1,CASSLAGGIPEAFF
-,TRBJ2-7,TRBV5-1,CASSFGAREQYF
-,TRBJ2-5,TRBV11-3,CASSDRTSGPRGETQYF
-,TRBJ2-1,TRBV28,CASSSFLPEGSEQFF
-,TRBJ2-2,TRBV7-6,CASSLVSGRAITGELFF
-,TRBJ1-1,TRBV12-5,CASGLTDTEAFF
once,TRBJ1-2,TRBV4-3,CASSQDRIGVNYGYTF
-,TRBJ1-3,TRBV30,CAWSVAGGNTIYF